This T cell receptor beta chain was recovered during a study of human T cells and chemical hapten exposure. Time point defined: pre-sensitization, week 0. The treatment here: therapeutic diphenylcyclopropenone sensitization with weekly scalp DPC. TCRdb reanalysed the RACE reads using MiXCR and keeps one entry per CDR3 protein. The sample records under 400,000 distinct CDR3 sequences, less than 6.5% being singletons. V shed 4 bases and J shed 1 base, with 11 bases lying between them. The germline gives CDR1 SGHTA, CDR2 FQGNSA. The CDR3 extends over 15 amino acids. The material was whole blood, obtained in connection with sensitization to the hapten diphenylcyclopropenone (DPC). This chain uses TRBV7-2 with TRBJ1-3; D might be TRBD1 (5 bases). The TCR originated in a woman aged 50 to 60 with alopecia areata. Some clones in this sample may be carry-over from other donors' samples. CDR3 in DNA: TGTGCCAGCAGCTCGCAGGGCTTGTCTGGAAACACCATATATTTT. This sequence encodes CASSSQGLSGNTIYF.